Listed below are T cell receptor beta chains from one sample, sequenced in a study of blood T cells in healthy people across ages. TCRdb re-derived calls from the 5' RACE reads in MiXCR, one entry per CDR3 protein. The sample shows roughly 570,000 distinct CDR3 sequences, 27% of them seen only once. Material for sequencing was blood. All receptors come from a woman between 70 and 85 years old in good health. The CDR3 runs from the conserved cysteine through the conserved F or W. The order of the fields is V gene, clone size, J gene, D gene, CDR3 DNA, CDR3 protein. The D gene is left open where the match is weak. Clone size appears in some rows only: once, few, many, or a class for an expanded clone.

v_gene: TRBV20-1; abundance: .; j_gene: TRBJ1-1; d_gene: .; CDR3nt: TGCAGTGCTAGAGCTTGGGAAGGGGGGATGAGAAACACTGAAGCTTTCTTT; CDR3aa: CSARAWEGGMRNTEAFF
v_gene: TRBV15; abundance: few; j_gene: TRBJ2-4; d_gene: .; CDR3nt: TGTGCCACCAGCAGAGATCTGGGCAGGGAAAACATTCAGTACTTC; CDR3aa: CATSRDLGRENIQYF
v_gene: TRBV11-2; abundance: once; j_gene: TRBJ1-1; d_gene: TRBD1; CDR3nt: TGTGCCAGCCAACAGGGGTTGAACACTGAAGCTTTCTTT; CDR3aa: CASQQGLNTEAFF
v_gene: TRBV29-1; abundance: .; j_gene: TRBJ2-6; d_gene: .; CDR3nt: TGCAGCGTCTCGGGACTGCTCTCCGGGGCCAACGTCCTGACTTTC; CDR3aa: CSVSGLLSGANVLTF
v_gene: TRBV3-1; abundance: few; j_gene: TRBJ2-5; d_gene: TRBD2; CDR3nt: TGTGCCAGCAGCCCGCGACTAGCAGAGACCCAGTACTTC; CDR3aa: CASSPRLAETQYF
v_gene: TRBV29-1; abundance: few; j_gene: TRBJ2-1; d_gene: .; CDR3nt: TGCAGCGTTGGTAGGGGGAACAATGAGCAGTTCTTC; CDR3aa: CSVGRGNNEQFF
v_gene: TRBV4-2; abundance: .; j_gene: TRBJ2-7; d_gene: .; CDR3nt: TGTGCCAGCAGCCAAGGAGTAGGGTATACCTACGAGCAGTACTTC; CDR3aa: CASSQGVGYTYEQYF
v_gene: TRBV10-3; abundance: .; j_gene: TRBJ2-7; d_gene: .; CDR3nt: TGTGCCATCAGGGTGACACTCTCCTACGAGCAGTACTTC; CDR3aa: CAIRVTLSYEQYF
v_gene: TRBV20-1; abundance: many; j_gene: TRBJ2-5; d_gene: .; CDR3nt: TGCAGTGCGAGAGACATTAGTGGCCAAGAGACCCAGTACTTC; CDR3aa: CSARDISGQETQYF
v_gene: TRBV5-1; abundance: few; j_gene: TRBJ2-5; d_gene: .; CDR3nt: TGCGCCAGCAGCCTCGGTGGCATAGCAGAGACCCAGTACTTC; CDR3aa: CASSLGGIAETQYF
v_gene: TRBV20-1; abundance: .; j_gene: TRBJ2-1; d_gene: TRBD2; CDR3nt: TGCAGTGCTCCGTACCCCGTACTAGCGGGGGGAAACCCACCCTACAATGAGCAGTTCTTC; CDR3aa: CSAPYPVLAGGNPPYNEQFF
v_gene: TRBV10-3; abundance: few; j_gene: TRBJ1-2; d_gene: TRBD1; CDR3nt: TGTGCCATCAGCCCGACAGGGGACATCTATGGCTACACCTTC; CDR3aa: CAISPTGDIYGYTF
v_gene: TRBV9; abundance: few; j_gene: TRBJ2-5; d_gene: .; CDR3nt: TGTGCCAGCAGCGTGACTAGAGGGGGCGTGGAGACCCAGTACTTC; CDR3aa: CASSVTRGGVETQYF
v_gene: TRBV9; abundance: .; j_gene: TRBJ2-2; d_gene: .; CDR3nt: TGTGCCAGCAGCGTAGGTCGGACAGTCACCGGGGAGCTGTTTTTT; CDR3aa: CASSVGRTVTGELFF
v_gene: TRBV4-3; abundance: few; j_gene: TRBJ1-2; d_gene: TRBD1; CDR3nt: TGCGCCAGCAGCCAAGAAGACAGGGTGACAGGCTACACCTTC; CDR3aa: CASSQEDRVTGYTF
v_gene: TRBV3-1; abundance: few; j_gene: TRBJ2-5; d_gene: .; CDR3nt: TGTGCCAGCAGCCACCTGTATAGGGAGCAGTACTTC; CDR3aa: CASSHLYREQYF
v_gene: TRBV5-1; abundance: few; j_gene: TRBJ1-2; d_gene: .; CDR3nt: TGCGCCAGCAGCTTGGATCCGTTGGGGTATGGCTACACCTTC; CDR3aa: CASSLDPLGYGYTF
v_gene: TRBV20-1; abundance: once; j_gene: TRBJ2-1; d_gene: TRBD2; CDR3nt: TGCAGTGCTAGAGATACGACTAGCTATAATGAGCAGTTCTTC; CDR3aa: CSARDTTSYNEQFF
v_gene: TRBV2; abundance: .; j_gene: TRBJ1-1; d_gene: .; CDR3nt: TGTGCCAGCAAGGGGCCGGTCACTGAAGCTTTCTTT; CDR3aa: CASKGPVTEAFF
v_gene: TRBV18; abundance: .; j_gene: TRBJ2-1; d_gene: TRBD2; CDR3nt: TGTGCCAGCTCACAAGCGGGGGACGCCTACAATGAGCAGTTCTTC; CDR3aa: CASSQAGDAYNEQFF
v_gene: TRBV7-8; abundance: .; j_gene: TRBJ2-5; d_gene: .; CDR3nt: TGTGCCAGCAGCTTGTCCAGGTTACCGTACCAAGAGACCCAGTACTTC; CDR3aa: CASSLSRLPYQETQYF
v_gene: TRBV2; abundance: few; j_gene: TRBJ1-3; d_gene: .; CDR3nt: TGTGCCACCGGGACGGTTGACTCTGGAAACACCATATATTTT; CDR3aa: CATGTVDSGNTIYF
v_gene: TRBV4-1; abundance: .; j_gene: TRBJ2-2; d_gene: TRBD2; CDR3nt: TGCGCCAGCAGCCCTAGCGGGGGCACCGCCGGGGAGCTGTTTTTT; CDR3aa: CASSPSGGTAGELFF
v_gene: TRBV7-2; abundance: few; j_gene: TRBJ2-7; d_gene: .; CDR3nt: TGTGCCAGCAGCTTAGCGACTGCACTCACCGTGCCTTCCTACGAGCAGTACTTC; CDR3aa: CASSLATALTVPSYEQYF
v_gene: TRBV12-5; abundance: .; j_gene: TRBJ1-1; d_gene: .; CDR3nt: TGTGCTAGTGGTCGGGACTCTAACACTGAAGCTTTCTTT; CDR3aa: CASGRDSNTEAFF
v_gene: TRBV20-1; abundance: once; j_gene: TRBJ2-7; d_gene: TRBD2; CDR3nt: TGCAGTGCTACTGTGCGGGAGTACGAGCAGTACTTC; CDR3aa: CSATVREYEQYF
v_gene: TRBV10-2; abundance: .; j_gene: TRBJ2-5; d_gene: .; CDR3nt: TGCGCCAGCAGTAATGCTGAGACCCAGTACTTC; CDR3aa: CASSNAETQYF
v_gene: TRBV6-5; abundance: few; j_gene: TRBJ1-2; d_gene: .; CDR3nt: TGTGCCAGCACCTCCCGGGGGGGCGGCTATGGCTACACCTTC; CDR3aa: CASTSRGGGYGYTF
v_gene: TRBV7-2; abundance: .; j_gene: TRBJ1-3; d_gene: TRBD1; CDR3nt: TGTGCCAGCAGCTCGACAGGGGGTCCTGGAAACACCATATATTTT; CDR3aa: CASSSTGGPGNTIYF
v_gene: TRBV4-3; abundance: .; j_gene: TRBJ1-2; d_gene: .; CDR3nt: TGCGCCAGCAGTCCAGGTTCGGGGGAACATGGCTACACCTTC; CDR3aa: CASSPGSGEHGYTF
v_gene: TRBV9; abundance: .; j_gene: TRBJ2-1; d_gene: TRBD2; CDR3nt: TGTGCCAGCAGCGAGACTAGCCGCCCCTACAATGAGCAGTTCTTC; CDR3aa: CASSETSRPYNEQFF
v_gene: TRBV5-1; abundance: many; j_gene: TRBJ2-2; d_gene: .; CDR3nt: TGCGCCAGCAAGGAACTCCCGAACACCGGGGAGCTGTTTTTT; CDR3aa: CASKELPNTGELFF
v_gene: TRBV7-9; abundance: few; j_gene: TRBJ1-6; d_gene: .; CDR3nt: TGTGCCAGCAGCTTCATGACCCAGGGTTCACCCCTCCACTTT; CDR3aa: CASSFMTQGSPLHF
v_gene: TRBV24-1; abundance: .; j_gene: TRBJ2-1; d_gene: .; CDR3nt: TGTGCCACCAGTGGCAGGTCAGAGAATGAGCAGTTCTTC; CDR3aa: CATSGRSENEQFF
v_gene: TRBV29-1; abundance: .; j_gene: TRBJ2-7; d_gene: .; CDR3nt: TGCAGCGTTGTAATACACGAGTACGAGCAGTACTTC; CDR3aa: CSVVIHEYEQYF
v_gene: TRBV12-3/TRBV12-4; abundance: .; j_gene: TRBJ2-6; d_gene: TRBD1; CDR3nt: TGTGCCTGCCCTCGGGACAGCTCTCTATCTGGGGCCAACGTCCTGACTTTC; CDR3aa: CACPRDSSLSGANVLTF
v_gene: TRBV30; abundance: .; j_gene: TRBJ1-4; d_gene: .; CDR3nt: TGTGCCTGGAGCAGTGTAGCGGGGGATAATGAAAAACTGTTTTTT; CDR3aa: CAWSSVAGDNEKLFF
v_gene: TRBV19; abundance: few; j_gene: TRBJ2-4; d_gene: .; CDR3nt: TGTGCCAGTAGTATAGGTCAGGGAGAGTCCGGAAACATTCAGTACTTC; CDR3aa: CASSIGQGESGNIQYF
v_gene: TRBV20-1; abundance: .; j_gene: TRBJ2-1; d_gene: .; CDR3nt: TGCAGTGCTAGAAGGTTTTCTGGGACCTACAATGAGCAGTTCTTC; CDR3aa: CSARRFSGTYNEQFF
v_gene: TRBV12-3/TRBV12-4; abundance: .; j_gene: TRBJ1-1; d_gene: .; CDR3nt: TGTGCCAGCAGCCGACAGGCCTCTACTGAAGCTTTCTTT; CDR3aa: CASSRQASTEAFF
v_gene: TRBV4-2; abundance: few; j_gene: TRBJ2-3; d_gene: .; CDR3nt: TGTGCCAGCAGCCAAGCGAGGACTCCAGATACGCAGTATTTT; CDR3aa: CASSQARTPDTQYF
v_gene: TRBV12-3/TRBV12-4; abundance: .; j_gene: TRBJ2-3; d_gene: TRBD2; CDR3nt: TGTGCCAGCAATCCGGGACTAGCGGGGGATGGAGATACGCAGTATTTT; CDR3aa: CASNPGLAGDGDTQYF
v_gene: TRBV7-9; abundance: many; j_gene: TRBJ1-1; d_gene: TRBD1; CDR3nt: TGTGCCAGCAGCCAGAATACAGGGGAGAACACTGAAGCTTTCTTT; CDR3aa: CASSQNTGENTEAFF
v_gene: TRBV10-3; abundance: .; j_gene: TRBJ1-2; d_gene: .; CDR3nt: TGTGCCATCAGTGAGTTGGAGGACTATGGCTACACCTTC; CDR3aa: CAISELEDYGYTF
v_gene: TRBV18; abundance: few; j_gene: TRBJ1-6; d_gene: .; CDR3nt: TGTGCCAGCTCACCACAGGGATCGGAGAATTCACCCCTCCACTTT; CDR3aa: CASSPQGSENSPLHF
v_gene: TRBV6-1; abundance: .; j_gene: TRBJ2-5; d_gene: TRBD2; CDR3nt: TGTGCCAGCAGTCCCCGCGGCGGGGGATCCGGAGAGACCCAGTACTTC; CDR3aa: CASSPRGGGSGETQYF
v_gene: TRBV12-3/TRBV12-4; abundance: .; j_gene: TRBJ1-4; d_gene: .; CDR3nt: TGTGCCAGCGGGGCCAGGACTGATGAAAAACTGTTTTTT; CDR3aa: CASGARTDEKLFF
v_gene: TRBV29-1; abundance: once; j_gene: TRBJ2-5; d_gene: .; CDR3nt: TGCAGCGTTGCGGAACTAGGGGAGACCCAGTACTTC; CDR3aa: CSVAELGETQYF
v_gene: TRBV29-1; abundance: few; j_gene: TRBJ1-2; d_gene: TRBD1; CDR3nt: TGCAGCGTGGGTCTCCCATTGACAGGGGAGTTAGACTATGGCTACACCTTC; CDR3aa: CSVGLPLTGELDYGYTF
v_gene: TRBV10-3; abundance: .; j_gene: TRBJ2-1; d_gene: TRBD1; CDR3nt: TGTGCCATCAGTGAGTCGCGGACAGGGGGCGCGAGTGAGCAGTTCTTC; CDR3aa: CAISESRTGGASEQFF
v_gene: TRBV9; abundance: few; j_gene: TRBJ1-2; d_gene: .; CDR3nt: TGTGCCAGCAGCGTAGAAGGACCGGCCTACTATGGCTACACCTTC; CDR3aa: CASSVEGPAYYGYTF
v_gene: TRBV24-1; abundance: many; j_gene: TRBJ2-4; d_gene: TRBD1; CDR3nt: TGTGCCACCAGTGACCCCTTCGGACAGGGACTAGCCAAAAACATTCAGTACTTC; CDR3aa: CATSDPFGQGLAKNIQYF
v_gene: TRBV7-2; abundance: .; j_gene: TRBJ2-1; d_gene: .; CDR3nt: TGTGCCAGCAGCCACCGTTCGAGGGCGATGACTCCGCACAATGAGCAGTTCTTC; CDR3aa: CASSHRSRAMTPHNEQFF